This TCR beta chain appears in the sequencing data of a study of T cells in Graves' hyperthyroidism and ophthalmopathy (dated by TCRdb to about 2019). Notes on the research overall: Peripheral blood was sampled at the time of initial diagnosis, prior to any treatment. Prospective prediction of ophthalmopathy was tested in an independent validation cohort of 18 to 20 hyperthyroidism patients and 17 patients who later progressed to ophthalmopathy. According to the paper, TCR Vbeta CDR3 sequencing was carried out on 135 peripheral blood samples, which came from 40 to 45 ophthalmopathy, 75 to 80 hyperthyroidism and approximately 17 progressor patients. After blood sampling, hyperthyroidism patients were treated with methimazole at a starting dose of 30 mg daily, and ophthalmopathy patients were treated with high-dose intravenous methylprednisolone. The approximately 98 discovery patients were randomly divided into training and test sets at a 7:3 ratio. To identify distinguishing TCR V-J signatures, a discovery cohort of roughly 100 patients was used, comprising 43 with Graves' ophthalmopathy and 57 with stable Graves' hyperthyroidism. Thyroid tissue and blood T-cell repertoires from six Graves' hyperthyroidism patients were also compared in the study. Overall results and qualifications from the work: In validation, the model predicted progression to ophthalmopathy a median of about 6.8 months before onset, with 70% to 71% sensitivity and 72.22% specificity. No statistical method was used to fix the sample size in advance, and group allocation was not hidden from the investigators. Most expanded thyroid clonotypes (frequency above 0.001) were also detected in blood, suggesting blood repertoires may reflect thyroid immune responses. In cross-validation, a model built on a 13 V-J signature told ophthalmopathy apart from stable hyperthyroidism with 87.88% sensitivity and about 81% specificity, and in testing the same model reached 80%/75%.

This clonotype was detected many times. The antigen it recognizes is unknown. The sample holds no much larger clone one base away, and base qualities are not on file. In the ophthalmopathy patients, disease was moderately to severely active, with a Clinical Activity Score of 3 or more, a NOSPECS grade of 4 or more, and a duration of less than 3 months. The study excluded patients with uncontrolled infections, other autoimmune diseases, pregnancy or lactation. Diagnoses relied on clinical symptoms, serum thyroxine and TRAb, thyroid ultrasound and orbital computed tomography. PBMCs were separated from under 12 ml of fresh peripheral blood using Ficoll-Paque density gradient centrifugation. Total RNA was extracted using Trizol reagent, and RNA quality was assessed on an Agilent 2100 Bioanalyzer. The TCR beta CDR3 regions were amplified from the RNA transcripts. The TCR CDR3 was subjected to a first round of RT-PCR using the HTBI primer set and the Qiagen OneStep RT-PCR kit. A second multiplex PCR round built the libraries, followed by size selection and purification. The libraries were sequenced on an Illumina HiSeq2000 using paired-end 100 bp reads. The authors processed their data as follows. Raw data were processed with SOAPnuke, discarding reads with adapters, uncalled bases, mean Phred below 15, or no exact constant-primer or identifier match. COPE v1.2.5 was used to merge high-quality paired reads, and clonotypes were defined as unique nucleotide sequences. MiTCR v1.1 was used to align the clonotypes against IMGT TRBV, TRBD and TRBJ reference segments. Analysis was restricted to V-J combinations with a frequency above 0.0001, which covered 99.2% of repertoires. The TCS score was defined as the ratio of F50 (clonal expansion) to E x V (chaos), calculated using BLOSUM62-based TCRdist between CDR3 peptides within each V-J. Welch's t-statistics and random forest reduced 450 to 600 V-J features to fewer than 15, which were used in a naive Bayes classifier (R e1071). TCRdb reprocessing: public reads trimmed at Q25 with fastp, clones called with MiXCR, in-frame beta chains kept. A single entry per CDR3 protein holds the most common genes and DNA from its merged rows. These V and J calls originate from TCRdb's pipeline instead of the authors' own analysis. This sample holds 350,000 to 400,000 distinct CDR3 sequences; roughly 20% were observed only once. Clones ranked in the top ten supply 40% of the sample.

Trimming accounts for 0 bases at V and 8 bases at J, while the number of junction bases matched to no gene is 7. From cysteine to phenylalanine, the CDR3 is 15 amino acids long. Kept here is only the CDR3 DNA, which spans 45 bases and is read in frame from base 1. The germline V gene (reference sequence) sets CDR1 to LGHDT and CDR2 to YNNKEL. The chain employs TRBV3-1 and TRBJ2-1; 7 bases in between match TRBD2. This clonotype was sampled from a man aged 18 to 30 with Graves' ophthalmopathy. The sample taken for sequencing was blood. The CDR3: CASSQDSRGWDEQFF. The bases read TGTGCCAGCAGCCAAGATTCGCGGGGGTGGGATGAGCAGTTCTTC.